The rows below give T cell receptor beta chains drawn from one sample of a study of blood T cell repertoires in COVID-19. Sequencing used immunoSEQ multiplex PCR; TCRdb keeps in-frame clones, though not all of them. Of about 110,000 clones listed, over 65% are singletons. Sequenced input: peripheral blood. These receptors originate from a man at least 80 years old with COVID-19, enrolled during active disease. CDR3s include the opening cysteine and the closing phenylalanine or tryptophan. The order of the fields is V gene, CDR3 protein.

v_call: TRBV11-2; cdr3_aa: CASRDKGYQETQYF
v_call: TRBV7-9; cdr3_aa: CASSLGQGEETQYF
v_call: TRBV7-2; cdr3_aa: CASSLRGGATRRGENIQYF
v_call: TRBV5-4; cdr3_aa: CASSLVSTPGGVYGYTF
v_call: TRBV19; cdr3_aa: CAITYALGRGRSGANVLTF
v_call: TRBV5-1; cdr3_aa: CASRNGGGVSNYGYTF
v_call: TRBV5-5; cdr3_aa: CASSLGDYRTDTQYF
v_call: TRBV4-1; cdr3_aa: CASSQEGQRATEAFF
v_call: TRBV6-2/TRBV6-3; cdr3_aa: CASSPWEPGELFF
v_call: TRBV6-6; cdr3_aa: CASTPSGSSYNEQFF
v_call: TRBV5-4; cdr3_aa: CASSMGTGRLGSPLHF
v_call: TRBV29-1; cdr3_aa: CSVGQENTEAFF
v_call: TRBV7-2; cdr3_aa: CASSLVPQQGRNGYTF
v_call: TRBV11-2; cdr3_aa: CASSEGQLVSPLHF
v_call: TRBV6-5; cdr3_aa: CASSLSGRAGYTF
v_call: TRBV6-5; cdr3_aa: CASSSPGLTYEQYF
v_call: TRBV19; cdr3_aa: CASSIDSTGQNSPLHF
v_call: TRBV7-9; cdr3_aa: CASSVDRETEAFF
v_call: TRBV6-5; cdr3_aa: CASSSQGAYNEQFF
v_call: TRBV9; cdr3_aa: CASSPPETLKTQYF
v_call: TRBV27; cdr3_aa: CASSLASGPRGTDTQYF
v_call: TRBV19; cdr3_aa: CASSPLAGVYNEQFF
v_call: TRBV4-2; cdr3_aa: CASSPIGQGGTGELFF
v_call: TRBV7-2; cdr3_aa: CASSPQGGNEKLFF
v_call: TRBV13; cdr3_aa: CASSSRDWVGDTQYF
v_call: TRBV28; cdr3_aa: CASTSPGQIFQPQHF
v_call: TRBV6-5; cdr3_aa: CASSWLAGEAGELFF
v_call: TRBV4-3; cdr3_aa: CASSQVRDSYEQYF
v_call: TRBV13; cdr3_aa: CASSVLNNYGYTF
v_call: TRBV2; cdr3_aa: CASRGDRASPLHF
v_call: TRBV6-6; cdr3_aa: CASSRGTVRGNNEQFF
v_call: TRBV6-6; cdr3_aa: CASILAGTYNEQFF